This T cell receptor beta chain is drawn from a study of blood T cells in healthy people across ages. Sample-barcoded 5' priming and a J-beta primer mix drove a second PCR of about 6 to 11 cycles. TCRdb reprocessed the 5' RACE reads via MiXCR and lists one record per CDR3 protein. Among 1 million to 1.2 million distinct CDR3 sequences listed, approximately 38% were seen once. Germline V gene data show CDR1 as MNHEY and CDR2 as SVGEGT. The CDR3 runs to 13 residues. The ends lost 7 bases at V and 5 bases at J; junction bases unmatched: 5. The chain is built from TRBV6-2 or TRBV6-3 and TRBJ1-5, with TRBD1 identical over 7 bases. Sequenced: blood. The receptor was isolated from a man aged 18 to 29 in good health. For the CDR3, the DNA is TGTGCCAGCAATGACAGGGTGGATCAGCCCCAGCATTTT. It translates to CASNDRVDQPQHF.